This record concerns one T cell receptor (beta chain) sequence. In the original analysis: For nucleated cells, counts were estimated from reference gene primer amplification. Generated by immunoSEQ multiplex PCR, the TCRdb table keeps only in-frame clones and is missing some. The D gene and trimming were derived from the DNA, and the V and J assignments and clone size from that table. The data contain around 270,000 clones, roughly 90% of them singletons. These data belong to a study of blood T cell repertoires in COVID-19. About the study: The cDNA or gDNA used as material had been derived from T cells, B-cell-depleted T cells, or PBMCs.

CDR3 length: 15 amino acids. V dropped 1 base and J dropped 5; count of bases not matched to a gene: 2. Germline V lookup: CDR1 SGHTA, CDR2 FQGNSA. This chain joins TRBV7-2 and TRBJ2-3; TRBD1 matches at 11 bases. The origin of this receptor is a man aged 35 to 55 with acute or convalescent COVID-19. The sequencing sample was made of peripheral blood. The CDR3: CASSLVGTGGDTQYF. In nucleotides, the CDR3 is TGTGCCAGCAGCTTAGTAGGGACAGGGGGAGATACGCAGTATTTT.